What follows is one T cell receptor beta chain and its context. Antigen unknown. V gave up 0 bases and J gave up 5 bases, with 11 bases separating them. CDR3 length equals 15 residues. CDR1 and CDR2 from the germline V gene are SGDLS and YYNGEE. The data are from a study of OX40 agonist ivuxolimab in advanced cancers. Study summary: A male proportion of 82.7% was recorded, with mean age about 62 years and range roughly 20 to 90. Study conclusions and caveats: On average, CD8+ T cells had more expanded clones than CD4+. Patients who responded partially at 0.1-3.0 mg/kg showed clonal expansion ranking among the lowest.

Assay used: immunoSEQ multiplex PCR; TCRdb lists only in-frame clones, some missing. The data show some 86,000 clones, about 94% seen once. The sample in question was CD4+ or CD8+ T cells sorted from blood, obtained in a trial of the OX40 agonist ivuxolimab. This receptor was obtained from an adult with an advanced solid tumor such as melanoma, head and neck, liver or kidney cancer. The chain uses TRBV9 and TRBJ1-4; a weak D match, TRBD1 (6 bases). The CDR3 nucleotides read TGTGCCAGCAGCGTAGGAAACAGGGAGAATGAAAAACTGTTTTTT. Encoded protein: CASSVGNRENEKLFF.